Included here is one T cell receptor (beta chain) sequence, with context. Its specificity is not known. The donors were in the approximately 110-subject validation cohort; that cohort was separate from the approximately 700-subject first cohort. The entry originates in a study of cytomegalovirus exposure and HLA in healthy donors. Overall study context: The 95 to 150 validation repertoires used a platform that matched the one used for the approximately 700 first-cohort repertoires, as a later analysis reported. General study findings and limits: Subsequent analysis of the roughly 120 validation repertoires found a tendency for first-cohort TCR clusters to co-occur. Researchers counted around 160 TCR beta chains as cytomegalovirus-associated.

The germline V gene encodes CDR1 SGDLS and CDR2 YYNGEE. The CDR3 loop spans 15 amino acids. Unmatched junction bases numbered 9, after V lost 4 bases and J lost 8 bases. The repertoire was sequenced with immunoSEQ multiplex PCR; TCRdb's copy has only in-frame clones and lacks some. The repertoire holds over 100,000 clones, with approximately 92% as singletons. What was sequenced was PBMCs. V gene TRBV9 combines with J gene TRBJ1-2, with 12 bases lining up with TRBD1. The receptor was derived from a woman between 18 and 29 years old in good health and CMV-seronegative. This CDR3 is CASSFRGQGALGYTF. As DNA, the CDR3 is TGTGCCAGCAGCTTCAGGGGACAGGGGGCGCTGGGCTACACCTTC.